One and the same sample provided the 23 T cell receptor beta chains below, sequenced in a study of cytomegalovirus exposure and HLA in healthy donors. Amplification used 60 Vbeta primers and 13 Jbeta primers. TCRdb's table, derived via immunoSEQ multiplex PCR, lists solely in-frame clones and lacks some. The sample lists around 150,000 clones, around 85% seen once, with 0.85% to 1% in the top ten. Sequencing input: PBMCs. These receptors came from a young woman in good health and CMV-seronegative.

J is TRBJ1-5 and V is TRBV30, with D perhaps TRBD1 (6 bases). The germline CDR1 and CDR2 sequences are GTSNPN and SVGIG (reference sequence). The CDR3 contains 14 residues. V was trimmed by 4 bases and J by 4 bases, leaving 14 bases between them. This CDR3 reads CAWNSRGLNQPQHF. The CDR3 coding sequence is TGTGCCTGGAATAGCAGGGGATTGAATCAGCCCCAGCATTTT. Based on the CDR3 plus reference TRBV30 and TRBJ1-5, the full variable domain is SQTIHQWPATLVQPVGSPLSLECTVEGTSNPNLYWYRQAAGRGLQLLFYSVGIGQISSEVPQNLSASRPQDRQFILSSKKLLLSDSGFYLCAWNSRGLNQPQHFGDGTRLSIL.

The J gene is TRBJ2-3, the V gene TRBV11-2; the D is unclear. The CDR3 consists of 15 residues. Germline CDR1 reads SGHAT; CDR2 reads FQNNGV. Trimming stripped 5 bases from V and 0 bases from J, with 12 bases between. The CDR3 is CASSRLTESTDTQYF. The CDR3 coding sequence is TGTGCCAGCAGCAGACTGACTGAGAGCACAGATACGCAGTATTTT.

The CDR3 sequence: CASRKTGTYEQYF. The CDR3 nucleotides read TGCGCCAGCAGGAAGACGGGAACCTACGAGCAGTACTTC. The chain couples TRBV23-1 to TRBJ2-7; D may be TRBD2 (5 bases). TRBV23-1 is an ORF; its function is uncertain. This CDR3 region has 13 residues. V was trimmed by 6 bases and J by 2 bases, leaving 11 bases between them.

The chain recombines TRBV6-1 with TRBJ2-1, with D perhaps matching TRBD2 (6 bases). This CDR3 region has 11 residues. CDR1 and CDR2 from the germline V gene are MNHNS and SASEGT. The CDR3 reads CVGGRYNEQFF. CDR3 sequence (DNA): TGTGTGGGAGGACGCTACAATGAGCAGTTCTTC.

This clone has more than one count but fewer than ten. The chain couples TRBV19 to TRBJ1-4, with 7 bases fitting TRBD1. Looked up from germline, CDR1 is LNHDA and CDR2 is SQIVND (reference sequence). V was pared by 4 bases and J by 0 bases, with 2 bases of the junction left unmatched. CDR3 length: 15 residues. The CDR3 coding sequence is TGTGCCAGTAGTAACAGGGGTTCAACTAATGAAAAACTGTTTTTT. This translates into CASSNRGSTNEKLFF.

This rearrangement joins TRBV7-3 to TRBJ2-2; 10 positions agree with TRBD1. Trimming removed 5 bases from V and 7 bases from J; junction bases left unmatched: 7. The CDR3 contains 15 residues. Germline V gene data show CDR1 as SGHTA and CDR2 as FQGTGA. CDR3 in amino acids: CASSTRTGGIGELFF. The CDR3 DNA sequence: TGTGCCAGCAGCACCCGGACAGGGGGGATCGGGGAGCTGTTTTTT. Combining the CDR3 with reference TRBV7-3 and TRBJ2-2 gives the whole variable domain GAGVSQTPSNKVTEKGKYVELRCDPISGHTALYWYRQSLGQGPEFLIYFQGTGAADDSGLPNDRFFAVRPEGSVSTLKIQRTERGDSAVYLCASSTRTGGIGELFFGEGSRLTVL.

This clone occurred once. This chain links TRBV18 with TRBJ2-5; D possibly corresponds to TRBD1 (5 bases). CDR3 length: 14 residues. Germline CDR1 and CDR2: KGHSH and LQKENI. The V gene lost 4 bases and the J gene lost 6 bases, with 15 bases spanning the gap. In DNA form, the CDR3 reads TGTGCCAGCTCACTTTCGACAGTAGGGAAGACCCAGTACTTC. Translated: CASSLSTVGKTQYF.

The chain has TRBV5-1 and TRBJ1-6; 10 positions match TRBD1. V shed 4 bases, J shed 9 bases, and the junction held 10 bases outside the gene matches. The CDR3 loop spans 16 amino acids. Germline V lookup: CDR1 SGHRS, CDR2 YFSETQ. The CDR3 loop is CASSERQGARSSPLHF. The CDR3 nucleotides read TGCGCCAGCAGCGAAAGACAGGGGGCGAGGAGTTCACCCCTCCACTTT.

The chain has TRBV5-6 and TRBJ2-3; D perhaps matches TRBD1 (5 bases). The CDR3 loop spans 11 amino acids. Germline V gene data show CDR1 as SGHDT and CDR2 as YYEEEE. Trimming took 4 bases from V and 8 from J, leaving 8 bases between them. The CDR3 spells CASSLQGTQYF. In nucleotides, the CDR3 is TGTGCCAGCAGCCTTCAGGGTACGCAGTATTTT.

The chain combines TRBV6-4 with TRBJ2-2; weak D call: TRBD2 (5 bases). In germline, CDR1 is MRHNA, CDR2 SNTAGT. The CDR3 runs 14 residues. V lost 2 bases to trimming and J lost 4 bases, with 8 bases between them. DNA for the CDR3: TGTGCCAGCAGTGACAGCGGTTCCACCGGGGAGCTGTTTTTT. Amino acid sequence: CASSDSGSTGELFF.

V and J are TRBV10-1 and TRBJ1-1; 8 bases fit TRBD1. With V trimmed by 6 bases and J by 4 bases, 10 bases remained unmatched. The germline CDR1 and CDR2 sequences are WNHNN and SYGVQD (reference sequence). CDR3 length: 15 residues. CDR3 region: CASSPDRGWGTEAFF. The CDR3 bases are TGCGCCAGCAGCCCCGACAGGGGATGGGGCACTGAAGCTTTCTTT.

The DNA of the CDR3 is TGCGCCAGCAGCTTGACACCAGATTCCAGTGAGACCCAGTACTTC. It specifies CASSLTPDSSETQYF. This chain connects TRBV5-1 to TRBJ2-5; D ambiguous. The CDR3 runs 15 residues. Germline V gene lookup returns CDR1 SGHRS and CDR2 YFSETQ. Deletions cut 1 base from V and 5 bases from J, with 15 bases between.

The chain recombines TRBV18 with TRBJ1-2; D ambiguous. The V gene lost 0 bases and the J gene lost 4 bases, with 6 bases spanning the gap. Germline CDR1 KGHSH, CDR2 LQKENI. This CDR3 contains 13 residues. CDR3 in DNA: TGTGCCAGCTCACCACCGGAGACCTATGGCTACACCTTC. This sequence encodes CASSPPETYGYTF.

V gene TRBV29-1 combines with J gene TRBJ1-3; 7 bases fit TRBD1. J was trimmed by 2 bases and V by 7 bases; bases with no gene match: 8. Germline V gene data show CDR1 as SQVTM and CDR2 as ANQGSEA. This CDR3 comprises 14 residues. CDR3 region: CSAQPDRAGNTIYF. CDR3 in DNA: TGCAGCGCCCAACCCGACAGGGCTGGAAACACCATATATTTT.

This sequence joins TRBV19 and TRBJ2-7; 9 bases are shared with TRBD1. The CDR3 sequence is 16 residues long. Germline CDR1 reads LNHDA; CDR2 reads SQIVND (reference sequence). J lost 3 bases, V lost 5 bases, and 11 bases had no gene match. The CDR3 sequence is CASSPALGTGIYEQYF. The CDR3 DNA reads as TGTGCCAGTAGTCCAGCTCTCGGGACAGGGATCTACGAGCAGTACTTC.

This clone was detected only a few times. V usage is TRBV10-1 and J usage is TRBJ2-1, with D possibly being TRBD1 (5 bases). Germline V CDR1 and CDR2: WNHNN, SYGVQD (reference sequence). Trimming removed 0 bases at V and 9 bases at J, with 18 bases between. The CDR3 loop spans 16 amino acids. CDR3 protein: CASSESGHRVLGEQFF. In DNA, the CDR3 is TGCGCCAGCAGTGAGTCCGGACACCGAGTATTGGGTGAGCAGTTCTTC.

This chain connects TRBV5-1 to TRBJ1-1; no clear D. CDR1 and CDR2 (germline): SGHRS, YFSETQ. Trimming removed 4 bases from V and 2 bases from J, with 12 bases in between. This CDR3 spans 14 amino acids. For the CDR3, the DNA is TGCGCCAGCAGCCCGGGAGCTGTAAACACTGAAGCTTTCTTT. Translating gives CASSPGAVNTEAFF.

This clone was counted a few times. This sequence joins TRBV5-1 and TRBJ1-4; 8 bases match TRBD1. Trimming took 3 bases from V and 7 from J; bases not matched to a gene: 5. The length of the CDR3 is 14 residues. Per germline, CDR1 SGHRS and CDR2 YFSETQ. The CDR3 sequence: CASSSGQGSEKLFF. CDR3 nucleotides: TGCGCCAGCAGCTCAGGACAGGGTAGTGAAAAACTGTTTTTT.

Note on this clone: Different DNA sequences within this sample yield the same CDR3. The rearrangement joins TRBV27 to TRBJ1-1, with a weak D call TRBD1 (5 bases). With 5 bases removed from V and 1 base from J, the gap between germline ends came to 8 bases. Germline CDR1 MNHEY, CDR2 SMNVEV (reference sequence). The CDR3 totals 13 residues. The CDR3 coding sequence is TGTGCCAGCAGTCTCGGGGGGAACACTGAAGCTTTCTTT. It encodes CASSLGGNTEAFF.

This clone was counted once. The chain is built from TRBV2 and TRBJ2-7; a weak D match, TRBD1 (7 bases). This CDR3 spans 15 amino acids. V was clipped by 4 bases and J by 5 bases, with 18 bases between them. Germline V lookup: CDR1 SNHLY, CDR2 FYNNEI. This chain's CDR3 is CASSGRQGTGDEQYF. CDR3 nucleotides: TGTGCCAGCAGTGGTAGACAGGGCACGGGGGACGAGCAGTACTTC.

The rearrangement uses TRBV18 and TRBJ2-2; 7 positions match TRBD1. The CDR3 is 17 residues long. Germline trimming cut 3 bases from V and 0 bases from J; bases unmatched to any gene: 7. CDR1 KGHSH and CDR2 LQKENI come from the germline V gene. The CDR3 region has the DNA TGTGCCAGCTCACCCGACAGGGTAAAGGCGAACACCGGGGAGCTGTTTTTT. Amino acid sequence: CASSPDRVKANTGELFF.

The chain joins TRBV7-2 to TRBJ2-7; tentatively, D is TRBD1 (5 bases). Germline CDR1 and CDR2: SGHTA and FQGNSA. The CDR3 runs 17 residues. The germline V and J ends were trimmed by 2 bases and 4 bases, with 21 bases remaining between them. CDR3 in amino acids: CASSLISRQPFFYEQYF. The CDR3 nucleotides are TGTGCCAGCAGCTTAATTTCGAGACAGCCATTTTTTTACGAGCAGTACTTC.

The chain has TRBV19 and TRBJ2-5; maybe TRBD1 (5 bases). The J call is uncertain, as TRBJ2-7 better fits the DNA end. Germline lookup yields CDR1 LNHDA and CDR2 SQIVND (reference sequence). The length of the CDR3 is 15 residues. The CDR3 here is CASRKGGRATYEQYF. The DNA of the CDR3 is TGTGCCTCCCGAAAAGGTGGCAGGGCGACCTACGAGCAGTACTTC.